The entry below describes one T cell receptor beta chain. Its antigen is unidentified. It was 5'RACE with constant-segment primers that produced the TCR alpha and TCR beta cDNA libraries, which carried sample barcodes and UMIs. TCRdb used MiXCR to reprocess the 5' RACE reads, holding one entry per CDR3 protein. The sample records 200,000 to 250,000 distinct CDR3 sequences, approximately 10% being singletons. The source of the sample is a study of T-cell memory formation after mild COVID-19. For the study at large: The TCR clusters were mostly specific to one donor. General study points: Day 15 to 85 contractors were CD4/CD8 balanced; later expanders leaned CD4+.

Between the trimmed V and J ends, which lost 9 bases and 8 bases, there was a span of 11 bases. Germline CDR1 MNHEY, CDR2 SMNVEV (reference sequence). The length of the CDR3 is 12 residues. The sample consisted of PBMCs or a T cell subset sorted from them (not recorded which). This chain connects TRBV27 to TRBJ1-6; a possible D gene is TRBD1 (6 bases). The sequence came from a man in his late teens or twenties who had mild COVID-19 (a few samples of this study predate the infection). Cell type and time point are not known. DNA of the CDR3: TGTGCCAGTACGGACAGTTATTCACCCCTCCACTTT. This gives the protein CASTDSYSPLHF.